Listed below are T cell receptor beta chains from one sample, sequenced in a study of blood T cell repertoires in COVID-19. TCRdb keeps only in-frame clones here, not all; method: immunoSEQ multiplex PCR. This table holds 300,000 or so clones, 90% found once. The sample comprised peripheral blood. The receptors were gathered from a woman aged 30 to 39 with COVID-19, enrolled during active disease. Each CDR3 is given with its conserved first and last residue. Each record gives: J gene, D gene, V gene, clone size, CDR3 protein, CDR3 DNA. A D gene is named only where the DNA matches it firmly. The size of a clone is reported for some rows only, either as once, few or many, or as a class for expanded clones.

>TRBJ1-1|.|TRBV25-1|.
CASSDTGREGVAFF
TGTGCCAGCAGTGATACAGGGAGGGAAGGGGTAGCTTTCTTT
>TRBJ2-7|.|TRBV7-9|.
CASSLDGGSYEQYF
TGTGCCAGCAGCTTAGACGGGGGCTCCTACGAGCAGTACTTC
>TRBJ2-1|.|TRBV19|.
CASSFTPGNEQFF
TGTGCCAGTAGTTTTACCCCCGGTAATGAGCAGTTCTTC
>TRBJ2-5|TRBD2|TRBV7-9|.
CASSLGLADYQETQYF
TGTGCCAGCAGCTTAGGACTAGCGGATTACCAAGAGACCCAGTACTTC
>TRBJ2-3|.|TRBV14|few
CASSQTGRGPSTDTQYF
TGTGCCAGCAGCCAAACCGGGCGGGGGCCTAGCACAGATACGCAGTATTTT
>TRBJ2-2|.|TRBV11-3|.
CASSLTLGLGTGELFF
TGTGCCAGCAGCTTAACCCTGGGGCTCGGCACCGGGGAGCTGTTTTTT
>TRBJ1-2|.|TRBV28|.
CASNGGGIDGYTF
TGTGCCAGCAACGGGGGGGGTATAGATGGCTACACCTTC
>TRBJ2-3|.|TRBV6-1|.
CASSEEGFPDTQYF
TGTGCCAGCAGTGAGGAGGGATTTCCAGATACGCAGTATTTT
>TRBJ1-4|TRBD1|TRBV5-1|.
CASSGGGSGEKLFF
TGCGCCAGCAGCGGAGGGGGCTCCGGTGAAAAACTGTTTTTT
>TRBJ1-6|TRBD1|TRBV11-2|.
CASSTRTGKGSPLHF
TGTGCCAGCAGCACCCGGACAGGGAAGGGTTCACCCCTCCACTTT
>TRBJ2-5|.|TRBV12-3/TRBV12-4|once
CASSAQRQETQYF
TGTGCCAGCAGTGCACAAAGACAAGAGACCCAGTACTTC